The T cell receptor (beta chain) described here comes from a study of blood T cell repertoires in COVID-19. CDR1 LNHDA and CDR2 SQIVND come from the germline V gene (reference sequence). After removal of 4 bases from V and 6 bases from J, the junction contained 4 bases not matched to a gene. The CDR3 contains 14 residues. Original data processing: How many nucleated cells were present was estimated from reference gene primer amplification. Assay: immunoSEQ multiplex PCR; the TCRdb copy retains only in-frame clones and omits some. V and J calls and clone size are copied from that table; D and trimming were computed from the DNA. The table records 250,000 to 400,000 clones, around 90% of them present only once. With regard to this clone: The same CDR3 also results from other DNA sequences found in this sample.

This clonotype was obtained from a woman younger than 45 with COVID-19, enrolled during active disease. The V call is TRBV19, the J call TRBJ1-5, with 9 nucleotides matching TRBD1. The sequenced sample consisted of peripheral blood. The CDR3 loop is CASSTTGGGQPQHF. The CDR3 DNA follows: TGTGCCAGTAGTACCACAGGGGGCGGTCAGCCCCAGCATTTT. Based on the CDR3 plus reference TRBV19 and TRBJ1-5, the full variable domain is DGGITQSPKYLFRKEGQNVTLSCEQNLNHDAMYWYRQDPGQGLRLIYYSQIVNDFQKGDIAEGYSVSREKKESFPLTVTSAQKNPTAFYLCASSTTGGGQPQHFGDGTRLSIL.